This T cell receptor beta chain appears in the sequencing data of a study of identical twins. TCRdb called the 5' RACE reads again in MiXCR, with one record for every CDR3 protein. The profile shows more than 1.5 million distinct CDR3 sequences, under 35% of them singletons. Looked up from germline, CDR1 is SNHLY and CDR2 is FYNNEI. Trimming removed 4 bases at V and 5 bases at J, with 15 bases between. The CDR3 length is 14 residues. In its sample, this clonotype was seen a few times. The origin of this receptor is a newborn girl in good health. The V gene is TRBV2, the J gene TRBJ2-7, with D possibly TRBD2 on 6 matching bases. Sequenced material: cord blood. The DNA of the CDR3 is TGTGCCAGCAGTGGAGGGACTCCCTCGGACGAGCAGTACTTC. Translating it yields CASSGGTPSDEQYF. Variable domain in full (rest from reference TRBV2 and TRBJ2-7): EPEVTQTPSHQVTQMGQEVILRCVPISNHLYFYWYRQILGQKVEFLVSFYNNEISEKSEIFDDQFSVERPDGSNFTLKIRSTKLEDSAMYFCASSGGTPSDEQYFGPGTRLTVT.